This T cell receptor beta chain is drawn from a study of cytomegalovirus exposure and HLA in healthy donors. Per germline, CDR1 SGHDN and CDR2 FVKESK. The junction had 2 bases not matched to a gene; V was cut back by 2 bases and J by 5 bases. This CDR3 is 14 amino acids long. Both 60 Vbeta primers and 13 Jbeta primers went into the PCR. Method: immunoSEQ multiplex PCR; TCRdb's copy keeps in-frame clones and lacks some. The profile shows some 170,000 clones, about 81% of them singletons. This TCR derives from a woman aged 25 to 39 in good health and CMV-seronegative. Specimen: PBMCs. The rearrangement links TRBV14 to TRBJ2-4, with 8 bases that match TRBD2. The CDR3 DNA sequence: TGTGCCAGCAGCCAACCGGGACTAGAAAACATTCAGTACTTC. Encoded protein: CASSQPGLENIQYF.